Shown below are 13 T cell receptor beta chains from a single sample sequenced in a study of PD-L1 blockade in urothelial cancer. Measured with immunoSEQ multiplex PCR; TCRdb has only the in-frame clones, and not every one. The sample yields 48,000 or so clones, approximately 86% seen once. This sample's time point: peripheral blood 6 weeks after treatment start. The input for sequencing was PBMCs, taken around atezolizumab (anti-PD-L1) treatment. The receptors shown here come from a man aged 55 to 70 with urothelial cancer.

CDR3: CAWSFWTETNTEAFF. For the CDR3, the DNA is TGTGCCTGGAGTTTCTGGACAGAAACGAACACTGAAGCTTTCTTT. This chain uses TRBV30 with TRBJ1-1, with a possible D match to TRBD1 (6 bases). The V and J ends lost 2 bases and 1 base respectively, with 14 bases between them. Looked up from germline, CDR1 is GTSNPN and CDR2 is SVGIG (reference sequence). The CDR3 runs to 15 residues. Full variable domain (missing parts from reference TRBV30 and TRBJ1-1): SQTIHQWPATLVQPVGSPLSLECTVEGTSNPNLYWYRQAAGRGLQLLFYSVGIGQISSEVPQNLSASRPQDRQFILSSKKLLLSDSGFYLCAWSFWTETNTEAFFGQGTRLTVV.

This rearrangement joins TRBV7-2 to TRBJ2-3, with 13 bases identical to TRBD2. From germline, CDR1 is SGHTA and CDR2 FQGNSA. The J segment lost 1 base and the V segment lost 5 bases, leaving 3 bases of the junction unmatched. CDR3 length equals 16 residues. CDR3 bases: TGTGCCAGCAGCATCGGACTAGCGGGGGGCACAGATACGCAGTATTTT. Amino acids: CASSIGLAGGTDTQYF.

DNA of the CDR3: TGTGCCAGCAGCCAGCCGGGACAGGGGACCTACGAGCAGTACTTC. Translating gives CASSQPGQGTYEQYF. The V gene is TRBV14, the J gene TRBJ2-7; 10 bases map to TRBD1. CDR1 and CDR2 from the germline V gene are SGHDN and FVKESK. The CDR3 totals 15 residues. Losses at the gene ends were 3 bases for V and 2 bases for J; bases not matched to a gene: 4.

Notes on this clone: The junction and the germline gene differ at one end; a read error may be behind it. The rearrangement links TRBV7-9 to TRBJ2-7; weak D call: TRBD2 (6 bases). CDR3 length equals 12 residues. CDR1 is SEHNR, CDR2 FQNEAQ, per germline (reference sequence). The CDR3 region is CASSLEAGGTRF. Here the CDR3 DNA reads TGTGCCAGCAGCTTAGAGGCCGGGGGAACTCGGTTC.

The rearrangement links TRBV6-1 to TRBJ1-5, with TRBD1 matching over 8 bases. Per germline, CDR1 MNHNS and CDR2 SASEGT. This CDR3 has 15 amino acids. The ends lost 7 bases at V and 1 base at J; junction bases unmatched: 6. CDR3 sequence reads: CASTRTGQSNQPQHF. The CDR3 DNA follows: TGTGCCAGCACAAGGACAGGGCAAAGCAATCAGCCCCAGCATTTT.

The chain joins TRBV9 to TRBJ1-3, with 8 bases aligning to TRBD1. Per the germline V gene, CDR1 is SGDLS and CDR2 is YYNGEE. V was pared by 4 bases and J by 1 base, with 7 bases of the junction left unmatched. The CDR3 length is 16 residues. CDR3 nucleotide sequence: TGTGCCAGCAGCCCTCGGACAGGGTATTCTGGAAACACCATATATTTT. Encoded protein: CASSPRTGYSGNTIYF. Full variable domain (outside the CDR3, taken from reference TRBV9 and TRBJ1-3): DSGVTQTPKHLITATGQRVTLRCSPRSGDLSVYWYQQSLDQGLQFLIQYYNGEERAKGNILERFSAQQFPDLHSELNLSSLELGDSALYFCASSPRTGYSGNTIYFGEGSWLTVV.

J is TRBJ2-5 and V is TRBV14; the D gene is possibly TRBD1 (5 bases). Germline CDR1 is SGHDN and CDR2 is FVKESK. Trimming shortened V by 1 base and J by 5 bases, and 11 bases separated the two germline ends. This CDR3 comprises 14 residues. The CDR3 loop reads CASSQGPRVETQYF. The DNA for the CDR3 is TGTGCCAGCAGCCAAGGACCCAGGGTGGAGACCCAGTACTTC.

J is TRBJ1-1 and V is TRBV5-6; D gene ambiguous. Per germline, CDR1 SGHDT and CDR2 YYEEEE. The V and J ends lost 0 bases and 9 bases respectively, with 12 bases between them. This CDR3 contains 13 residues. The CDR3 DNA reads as TGTGCCAGCAGCTTGGGCGGGGAATCTAAAGCTTTCTTT. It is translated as CASSLGGESKAFF.

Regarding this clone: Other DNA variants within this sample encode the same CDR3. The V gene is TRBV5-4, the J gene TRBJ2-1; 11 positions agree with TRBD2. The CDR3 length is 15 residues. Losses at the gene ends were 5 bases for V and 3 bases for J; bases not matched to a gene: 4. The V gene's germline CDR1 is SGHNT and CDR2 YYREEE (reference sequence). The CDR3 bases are TGTGCCAGCAGTTTAGCGGGGGGGGTCTACAATGAGCAGTTCTTC. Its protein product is CASSLAGGVYNEQFF.

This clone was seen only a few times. The DNA of the CDR3 is TGCGCCAGCAGCCAAGATCTTCAGGGGGTGCTAATGTTTGGCAATGAGCAGTTCTTC. Translated: CASSQDLQGVLMFGNEQFF. The chain recombines TRBV4-1 with TRBJ2-1; 7 nucleotides align to TRBD1. Trimming cost V 0 bases and J 6 bases; bases outside gene matches: 17. CDR1 and CDR2 (germline): MGHRA, YSYEKL. The CDR3 runs to 19 residues.

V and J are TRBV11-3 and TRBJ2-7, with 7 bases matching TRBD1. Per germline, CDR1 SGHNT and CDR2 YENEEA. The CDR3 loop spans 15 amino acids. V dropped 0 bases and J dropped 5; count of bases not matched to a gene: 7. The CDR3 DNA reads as TGTGCCAGCAGCTTAGAAAACAGGGGTCAGGACGAGCAGTACTTC. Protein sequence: CASSLENRGQDEQYF.

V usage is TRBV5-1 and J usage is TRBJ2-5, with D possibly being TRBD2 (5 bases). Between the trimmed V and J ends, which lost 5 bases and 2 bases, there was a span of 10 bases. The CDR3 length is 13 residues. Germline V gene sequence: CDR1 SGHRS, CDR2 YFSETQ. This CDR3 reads CASRPGNQETQYF. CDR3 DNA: TGCGCCAGCAGACCCGGGAATCAAGAGACCCAGTACTTC.

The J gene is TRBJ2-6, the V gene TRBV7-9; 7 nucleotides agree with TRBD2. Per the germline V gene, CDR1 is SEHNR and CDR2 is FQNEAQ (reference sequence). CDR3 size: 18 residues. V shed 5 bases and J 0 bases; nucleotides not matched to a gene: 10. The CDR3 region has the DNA TGTGCCAGCAGCCCCCAAGCGGGACGGAGCTCTGGGGCCAACGTCCTGACTTTC. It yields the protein CASSPQAGRSSGANVLTF. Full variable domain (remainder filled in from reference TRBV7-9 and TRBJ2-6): DTGVSQNPRHKITKRGQNVTFRCDPISEHNRLYWYRQTLGQGPEFLTYFQNEAQLEKSRLLSDRFSAERPKGSFSTLEIQRTEQGDSAMYLCASSPQAGRSSGANVLTFGAGSRLTVL.